This T cell receptor beta chain was profiled in a study of T cells in Graves' hyperthyroidism and ophthalmopathy. Background on the study: It was at initial diagnosis, before any treatment, that peripheral blood was collected.

Germline V gene lookup returns CDR1 SNHLY and CDR2 FYNNEI. Trimming took 6 bases from V and 2 from J, leaving 16 bases between them. The CDR3 contains 15 residues. Patients having uncontrolled infection, another autoimmune disease, pregnancy or lactation were not included. Each diagnosis was grounded in clinical symptoms, serum thyroxine and TRAb, thyroid ultrasound, and orbital computed tomography. RNA transcripts served as the template for amplifying TCR beta CDR3 regions. The HTBI primer set served for first-round RT-PCR of the TCR CDR3. Each CDR3 protein is one row after TCRdb ran MiXCR on the multiplex PCR reads. The repertoire holds just under 750,000 distinct CDR3 sequences, with about a third as singletons.

The sequenced sample consisted of blood. This clonotype was obtained from a woman in her forties with Graves' hyperthyroidism. The V call is TRBV2, the J call TRBJ1-2; the D gene is possibly TRBD1 (5 bases). The CDR3 bases are TGTGCCAGCAGCTCGGGGCAGGGAATGAACTATGGCTACACCTTC. Translated, it gives CASSSGQGMNYGYTF.